In its sample, the clone carrying this T cell receptor (beta chain) was seen a few times. What it recognizes is unknown. The CDR3 is 16 residues long. Germline V lookup: CDR1 SNHLY, CDR2 FYNNEI. Trimming removed 5 bases from V and 3 bases from J, with 16 bases in between. The primer mix had 60 Vbeta and 13 Jbeta primers. How the authors handled the data: Counted up in a later analysis, unique TCR beta chains came to some 75 million, with some 9.9 million shared. Data came from immunoSEQ multiplex PCR; TCRdb stores just in-frame clones and leaves some out. V and J calls and clone size are those listed in that table; D and trimming were worked out from the DNA. The data hold more than 100,000 clones, with 75% to 85% observed a single time. This specimen belongs to a study of cytomegalovirus exposure and HLA in healthy donors. Study-wide results and limits: Further analysis was carried out later, and it showed several of the most significant clusters appearing linked to common viral pathogens. TCR beta chain V- and J-gene trimming was linked, in a later analysis, to a missense variant in DCLRE1C.

V usage is TRBV2 and J usage is TRBJ1-4, with D maybe TRBD1 (6 bases). The sequenced sample consisted of PBMCs. This TCR derives from a woman aged 18-29 years in good health and CMV-seropositive. The CDR3 nucleotides read TGTGCCAGCAGTATCCAGGGGCCCGCGGCTAATGAAAAACTGTTTTTT. Its translation: CASSIQGPAANEKLFF. The variable domain in full, with the rest retrieved from reference TRBV2 and TRBJ1-4, is EPEVTQTPSHQVTQMGQEVILRCVPISNHLYFYWYRQILGQKVEFLVSFYNNEISEKSEIFDDQFSVERPDGSNFTLKIRSTKLEDSAMYFCASSIQGPAANEKLFFGSGTQLSVL.